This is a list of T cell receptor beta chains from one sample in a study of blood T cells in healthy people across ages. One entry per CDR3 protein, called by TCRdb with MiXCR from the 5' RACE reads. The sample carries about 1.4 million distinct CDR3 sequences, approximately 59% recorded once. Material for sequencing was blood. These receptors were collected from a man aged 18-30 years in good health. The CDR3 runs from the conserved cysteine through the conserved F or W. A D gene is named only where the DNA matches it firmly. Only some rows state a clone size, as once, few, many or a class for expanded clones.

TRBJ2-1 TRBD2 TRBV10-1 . CASSEPFLAGGRNEQFF TGCGCCAGCAGTGAGCCTTTTCTAGCGGGAGGGCGGAATGAGCAGTTCTTC
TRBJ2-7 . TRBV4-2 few CASSQDDRLPYEQYF TGTGCCAGCAGCCAAGATGACAGATTACCCTACGAGCAGTACTTC
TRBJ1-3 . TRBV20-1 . CSARYETASGNTIYF TGCAGTGCTAGATATGAGACGGCCTCTGGAAACACCATATATTTT
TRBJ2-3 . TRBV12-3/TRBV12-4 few CASGPFPRDSTDTQYF TGTGCCAGCGGCCCCTTCCCGCGGGATAGCACAGATACGCAGTATTTT
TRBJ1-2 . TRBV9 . CASSVEAGFDIGYTF TGTGCCAGCAGCGTAGAGGCAGGGTTCGATATAGGCTACACCTTC
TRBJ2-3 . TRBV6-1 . CASSPEPPLLASSDTQYF TGTGCCAGCAGCCCCGAACCTCCGCTCCTAGCGTCTTCAGATACGCAGTATTTT
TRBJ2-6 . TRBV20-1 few CSATDRSGANVLTF TGCAGTGCTACCGACAGATCTGGGGCCAACGTCCTGACTTTC
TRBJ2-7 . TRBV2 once CASSDEQYEQYF TGTGCCAGCAGTGATGAGCAGTACGAGCAGTACTTC
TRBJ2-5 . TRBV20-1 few CSARDPGPGVQTQYF TGCAGTGCTAGAGATCCCGGACCCGGAGTACAGACCCAGTACTTC
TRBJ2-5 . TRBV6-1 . CASTRSGGQETQYF TGTGCCAGCACCCGAAGCGGCGGCCAAGAGACCCAGTACTTC
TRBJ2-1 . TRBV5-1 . CASSLIDREQFF TGCGCCAGCAGCCTTATCGACAGGGAGCAGTTCTTC
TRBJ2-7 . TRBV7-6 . CASSDELSDEQYF TGTGCCAGCAGCGACGAGCTAAGCGACGAGCAGTACTTC
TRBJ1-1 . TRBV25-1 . CASQQGGGTEAFF TGTGCCAGCCAACAGGGCGGAGGCACTGAAGCTTTCTTT
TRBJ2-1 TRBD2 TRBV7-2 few CASVPTSGSNYNEQFF TGTGCCAGCGTCCCCACTAGCGGGAGTAACTACAATGAGCAGTTCTTC
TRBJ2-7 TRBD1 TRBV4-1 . CASRPEPGQGSRGSYNEQYF TGCGCCAGCAGACCCGAACCGGGACAGGGTTCCCGCGGTTCCTACAATGAGCAGTACTTC
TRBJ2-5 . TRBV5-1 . CASSLYGSSQETQYF TGCGCCAGCAGCTTGTACGGCAGTTCCCAAGAGACCCAGTACTTC
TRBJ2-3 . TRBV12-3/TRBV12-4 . CASSPLPHTQYF TGTGCCAGCAGCCCCTTGCCCCATACGCAGTATTTT
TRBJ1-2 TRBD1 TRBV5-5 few CASSSDYPGQGIWGYTF TGTGCCAGCAGCTCTGATTACCCGGGACAGGGGATTTGGGGCTACACCTTC
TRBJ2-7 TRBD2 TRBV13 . CASSLRVGAGEFYEQYF TGTGCCAGCAGCCTCCGGGTTGGAGCGGGAGAGTTCTACGAGCAGTACTTC
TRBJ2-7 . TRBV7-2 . CASSLTTFYEQYF TGTGCCAGCAGCTTGACAACCTTCTACGAGCAGTACTTC
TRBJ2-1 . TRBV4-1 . CASSQDYLSVVQGSEQFF TGCGCCAGCAGCCAAGATTACTTATCCGTGGTGCAAGGAAGTGAGCAGTTCTTC
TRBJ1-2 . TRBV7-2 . CASSLDRPPNYGYTF TGTGCCAGCAGCTTAGACAGGCCGCCTAACTATGGCTACACCTTC
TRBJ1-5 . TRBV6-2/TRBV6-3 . CASSYRGHKSNQPQHF TGTGCCAGCAGTTACCGGGGCCATAAGAGTAATCAGCCCCAGCATTTT
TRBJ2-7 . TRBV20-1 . CSAFPYEQYF TGCAGTGCTTTCCCCTACGAGCAGTACTTC
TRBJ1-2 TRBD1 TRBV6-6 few CASKRQGGREGYTF TGTGCCAGCAAGCGACAGGGAGGTCGGGAAGGCTACACCTTC
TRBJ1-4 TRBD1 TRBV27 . CASRPGTAPRNEKLFF TGTGCCAGCAGACCCGGGACAGCACCTCGGAATGAAAAACTGTTTTTT
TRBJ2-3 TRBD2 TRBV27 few CASNPSGMSTDTQYF TGTGCCAGCAACCCGAGCGGGATGAGCACAGATACGCAGTATTTT